The 6 T cell receptor beta chains listed next were all sequenced from one sample in a study of cytomegalovirus exposure and HLA in healthy donors. With 60 Vbeta and 13 Jbeta primers, the PCR was carried out. Here immunoSEQ multiplex PCR was the method, and the copy in TCRdb shows in-frame clones only, minus some. The sample consists of some 66,000 clones, 75% of them appearing once. Source material: PBMCs. These receptors all stem from a man in his sixties in good health and CMV-seropositive.

The V call is TRBV21-1, the J call TRBJ2-2; the D call in the table, TRBD1, was not verified against the DNA. TRBV21-1 has pseudogene status. The CDR3 has 15 amino acids. CDR3 in amino acids: CASTVTGVNTGELFF. Written as DNA, the CDR3 is TGTGCCAGCACCGTGACAGGGGTAAACACCGGGGAGCTGTTTTTT.

DNA of the CDR3: TGTGCCAGCACCCTGGGGGCAAGAGGTTATTCACCCCTCCACTTT. Amino acid sequence: CASTLGARGYSPLHF. This chain uses TRBV6-1 with TRBJ1-6, with a tentative D call TRBD1 (6 bases). Trimming shortened V by 7 bases and J by 8 bases, and 18 bases separated the two germline ends. The CDR3 has 15 residues. Germline values: CDR1 MNHNS, CDR2 SASEGT.

The chain couples TRBV6-4 to TRBJ1-1, with D hard to call. From germline, CDR1 is MRHNA and CDR2 SNTAGT. The V and J ends lost 4 bases and 6 bases respectively, with 12 bases between them. The CDR3 contains 13 residues. The CDR3 coding sequence is TGTGCCAGCAGTGGGACCCCGGACTCTGAAGCTTTCTTT. The encoded protein is CASSGTPDSEAFF.

A word on this clone: Other DNA sequences in this specimen translate into the identical CDR3. This rearrangement joins TRBV27 to TRBJ2-1, with 9 bases fitting TRBD2. The CDR3 consists of 15 residues. Per germline, CDR1 MNHEY and CDR2 SMNVEV (reference sequence). The V gene end was trimmed by 2 bases and the J gene end by 3 bases; junction bases not matched to a gene: 2. CDR3 coding DNA: TGTGCCAGCAGTTTAGCGGGAGGGGGCTACAATGAGCAGTTCTTC. It specifies CASSLAGGGYNEQFF.

V usage is TRBV6-1 and J usage is TRBJ1-1, with D maybe TRBD1 (6 bases). V was shortened by 4 bases and J by 1 base, with 10 bases between the two germline ends. The CDR3 covers 14 residues. Germline V gene sequence: CDR1 MNHNS, CDR2 SASEGT. The CDR3 is CASSGPRGNTEAFF. The CDR3 nucleotides read TGTGCCAGCAGTGGACCCAGGGGGAACACTGAAGCTTTCTTT.

This clone was seen a handful of times. This rearrangement joins TRBV25-1 to TRBJ1-6; TRBD1 matches 7 bases. The length of the CDR3 is 15 residues. Germline CDR1 reads MGHDK; CDR2 reads SYGVNS. V trimming: 3 bases; J trimming: 11 bases; junction bases outside the gene matches: 10. The chain's CDR3 is CASSDPRQGNPPLHF. The DNA for the CDR3 is TGTGCCAGCAGTGATCCCCGACAGGGAAATCCACCCCTCCACTTT.